This T cell receptor (beta chain) was found in a study of T cells after yellow fever vaccination. Study in general: Fractions low in cell number were prepared with SMART-Seq v4 Ultra Low Input.

TCRdb reanalysed the 5' RACE reads using MiXCR and keeps one entry per CDR3 protein. The repertoire holds approximately 150,000 distinct CDR3 sequences, with 7% to 9% as singletons. The table lists this clonotype with many counts. The clonotype comes from a man aged 25 to 40 who received the YFV17D yellow fever vaccine. The source was CD4+ T cells sorted from PBMCs, collected 5 days after the yellow fever booster vaccination.

This chain's CDR3 is CASSFTGTAASGANVLTF. DNA of the CDR3: TGCGCCAGCAGCTTTACCGGGACAGCCGCGTCTGGGGCCAACGTCCTGACTTTC. The chain joins TRBV5-1 to TRBJ2-6; the match to TRBD1 covers 7 bases. Germline V gives CDR1 SGHRS, CDR2 YFSETQ. V was pared by 2 bases and J by 1 base, with 9 bases of the junction left unmatched. The CDR3 is 18 residues long.